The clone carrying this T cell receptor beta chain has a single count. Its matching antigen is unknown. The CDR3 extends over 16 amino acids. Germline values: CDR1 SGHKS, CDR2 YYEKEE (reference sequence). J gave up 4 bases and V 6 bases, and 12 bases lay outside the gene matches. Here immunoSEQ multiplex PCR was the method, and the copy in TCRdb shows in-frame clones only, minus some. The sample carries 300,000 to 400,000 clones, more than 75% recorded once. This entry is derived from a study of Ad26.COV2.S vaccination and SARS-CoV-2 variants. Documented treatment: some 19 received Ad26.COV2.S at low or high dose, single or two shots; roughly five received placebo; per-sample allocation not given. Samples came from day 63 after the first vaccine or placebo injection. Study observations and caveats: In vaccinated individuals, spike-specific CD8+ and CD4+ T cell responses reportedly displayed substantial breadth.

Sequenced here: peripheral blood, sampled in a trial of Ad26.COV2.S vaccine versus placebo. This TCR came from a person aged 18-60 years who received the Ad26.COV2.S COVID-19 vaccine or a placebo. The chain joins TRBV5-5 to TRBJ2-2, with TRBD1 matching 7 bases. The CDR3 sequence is CASTSAIGGATGELFF. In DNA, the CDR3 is TGTGCCAGCACTTCGGCGATAGGGGGCGCCACCGGGGAGCTGTTTTTT.